Shown below are 20 T cell receptor beta chains from a single sample sequenced in a study of cytomegalovirus exposure and HLA in healthy donors. In the PCR, 60 Vbeta and 13 Jbeta primers were used. Profiled with immunoSEQ multiplex PCR; TCRdb holds only in-frame clones, not every one. The repertoire has some 250,000 clones, approximately 82% of them found once; the top ten carry around 8.3%. The source material was PBMCs. The receptors were sampled from a woman aged 60-75 years in good health and CMV-seropositive.

CDR3 DNA: TGTGCCAGCAGGGCGGGAGAGGTCGGGGAGCTGTTTTTT. Amino acids: CASRAGEVGELFF. The chain links TRBV2 to TRBJ2-2; 7 nucleotides align to TRBD2. The CDR3 extends over 13 amino acids. From germline, CDR1 is SNHLY and CDR2 FYNNEI. Trimming at V came to 6 bases and at J to 7 bases, leaving 5 bases not matched to a gene.

The chain joins TRBV25-1 to TRBJ2-5, with a tentative D call TRBD1 (6 bases). V was trimmed by 3 bases and J by 5 bases, leaving 13 bases between them. The CDR3 has 14 amino acids. Germline-derived CDR1 and CDR2 are MGHDK and SYGVNS. The CDR3 coding sequence is TGTGCCAGCAGTGATCCCGGGACATTGGAGACCCAGTACTTC. As protein: CASSDPGTLETQYF.

The rearrangement links TRBV7-2 to TRBJ2-1; 8 nucleotides match TRBD2. Germline V CDR1 and CDR2: SGHTA, FQGNSA. This CDR3 is 16 amino acids long. J was trimmed by 2 bases and V by 4 bases; bases with no gene match: 7. The CDR3 nucleotides are TGTGCCAGCAGCTCGTGGGGGACTAGAGCCTACAATGAGCAGTTCTTC. It is translated as CASSSWGTRAYNEQFF.

This rearrangement joins TRBV5-5 to TRBJ2-7; D remains unclear. The CDR3 is 14 residues long. Looked up from germline, CDR1 is SGHKS and CDR2 is YYEKEE (reference sequence). Trimming took 0 bases from V and 2 from J, leaving 9 bases between them. For the CDR3, the DNA is TGTGCCAGCAGCTTGGACGGTCTTGCCTACGAGCAGTACTTC. Translation: CASSLDGLAYEQYF. The whole variable domain, remainder taken from reference TRBV5-5 and TRBJ2-7, is DAGVTQSPTHLIKTRGQQVTLRCSPISGHKSVSWYQQVLGQGPQFIFQYYEKEERGRGNFPDRFSARQFPNYSSELNVNALLLGDSALYLCASSLDGLAYEQYFGPGTRLTVT.

This clone has a handful of counts. The V gene is TRBV6-6, the J gene TRBJ1-1, with D perhaps TRBD1 (5 bases). The germline CDR1 and CDR2 sequences are MNHNY and SVGAGI (reference sequence). There are 14 residues in the CDR3. Trimming removed 4 bases from V and 7 bases from J, with 16 bases in between. CDR3 amino acids: CASSSPREGLEAFF. The CDR3 region has the DNA TGTGCCAGCAGTTCGCCCAGGGAGGGCCTTGAAGCTTTCTTT.

The V gene is TRBV7-9, the J gene TRBJ1-4; D unclear. Per the germline V gene, CDR1 is SEHNR and CDR2 is FQNEAQ (reference sequence). This CDR3 contains 15 residues. With 1 base removed from V and 7 bases from J, the gap between germline ends came to 13 bases. This CDR3 reads CASSLEVRGAEKLFF. CDR3 nucleotide sequence: TGTGCCAGCAGCTTAGAGGTGCGAGGTGCTGAAAAACTGTTTTTT. Full variable domain (remainder filled in from reference TRBV7-9 and TRBJ1-4): DTGVSQNPRHKITKRGQNVTFRCDPISEHNRLYWYRQTLGQGPEFLTYFQNEAQLEKSRLLSDRFSAERPKGSFSTLEIQRTEQGDSAMYLCASSLEVRGAEKLFFGSGTQLSVL.

The chain has TRBV13 and TRBJ2-5, with 7 bases identical to TRBD1. This CDR3 is 15 amino acids long. Trimming at V came to 2 bases and at J to 4 bases, leaving 7 bases not matched to a gene. Germline lookup yields CDR1 PRHDT and CDR2 FYEKMQ (reference sequence). This chain's CDR3 is CASSLREQGRETQYF. The CDR3 bases are TGTGCCAGCAGCTTAAGGGAACAGGGGCGAGAGACCCAGTACTTC.

CDR3 DNA: TGTGCCAGCAGTTACGGGCGAGATGGCTACACCTTC. This translates into CASSYGRDGYTF. V gene TRBV6-5 combines with J gene TRBJ1-2; D is unresolved. Trimming took 2 bases from V and 6 from J, leaving 7 bases between them. The CDR3 extends over 12 amino acids. The germline V gene has CDR1 MNHEY and CDR2 SVGAGI.

Only a few counts were recorded for this clone. The genes are TRBV19 and TRBJ2-3; TRBD2 might be the D (5 bases). Trimming cost V 10 bases and J 4 bases, with 9 bases left between them. Germline V gene data show CDR1 as LNHDA and CDR2 as SQIVND (reference sequence). The CDR3 extends over 11 amino acids. The CDR3 is CATTSSDTQYF. CDR3 nucleotide sequence: TGTGCCACCACTAGTTCAGATACGCAGTATTTT.

The V gene is TRBV4-2, the J gene TRBJ2-7; the D gene is possibly TRBD1 (7 bases). Germline loops: CDR1 LGHNA, CDR2 YNFKEQ. The CDR3 has 18 amino acids. Trimming stripped 0 bases from V and 0 bases from J, with 18 bases between. CDR3 sequence: CASSQDRPRQGLSYEQYF. CDR3 coding DNA: TGTGCCAGCAGCCAAGATCGGCCGCGACAGGGACTCTCCTACGAGCAGTACTTC.

The chain recombines TRBV6-5 with TRBJ2-5, with 9 nucleotides matching TRBD1. The DNA end is a closer match to TRBJ2-7, so the J assignment may be wrong. The CDR3 covers 16 residues. Germline lookup yields CDR1 MNHEY and CDR2 SVGAGI. The CDR3 spells CASSYFSDRGGYEQYF. CDR3 bases: TGTGCCAGCAGTTACTTCTCGGACAGGGGAGGCTACGAGCAGTACTTC.

This clone was found a few times. The chain is built from TRBV19 and TRBJ1-5; 9 nucleotides match TRBD1. After removal of 5 bases from V and 5 bases from J, the junction contained 4 bases not matched to a gene. Per germline, CDR1 LNHDA and CDR2 SQIVND (reference sequence). This CDR3 is built from 14 residues. DNA of the CDR3: TGTGCCAGTAGTTGGGACAGGGTTGATCAGCCCCAGCATTTT. The encoded protein is CASSWDRVDQPQHF.

The J gene is TRBJ2-2, the V gene TRBV27; D might be TRBD2 (5 bases). The CDR3 length is 16 residues. With 5 bases removed from V and 0 bases from J, the gap between germline ends came to 13 bases. Germline CDR1 and CDR2: MNHEY and SMNVEV (reference sequence). The CDR3 reads CASSTIFGANTGELFF. CDR3 in DNA: TGTGCCAGCAGTACCATTTTCGGGGCGAACACCGGGGAGCTGTTTTTT.

This rearrangement joins TRBV6-1 to TRBJ1-2; 9 nucleotides agree with TRBD1. The CDR3 is made up of 14 amino acids. J gave up 6 bases and V 5 bases, and 7 bases lay outside the gene matches. Per the germline V gene, CDR1 is MNHNS and CDR2 is SASEGT. CDR3 sequence: CASSSSQGADGYTF. CDR3 nucleotide sequence: TGTGCCAGCAGTAGTTCACAGGGGGCCGATGGCTACACCTTC.

The chain has TRBV28 and TRBJ2-1; 9 nucleotides line up with TRBD1. From germline, CDR1 is MDHEN and CDR2 SYDVKM. This CDR3 is built from 14 residues. V gave up 8 bases and J gave up 7 bases; unmatched junction bases: 9. CDR3 sequence reads: CASERDRASNEQFF. CDR3 in DNA: TGTGCCAGCGAGCGGGACAGGGCGAGTAATGAGCAGTTCTTC. The variable domain in full, completed from reference TRBV28 and TRBJ2-1, reads DVKVTQSSRYLVKRTGEKVFLECVQDMDHENMFWYRQDPGLGLRLIYFSYDVKMKEKGDIPEGYSVSREKKERFSLILESASTNQTSMYLCASERDRASNEQFFGPGTRLTVL.

This clone was seen only a few times. This chain joins TRBV7-9 and TRBJ2-7; TRBD2 agrees at 8 bases. Losses at the gene ends were 2 bases for V and 3 bases for J; bases not matched to a gene: 6. The germline gives CDR1 SEHNR, CDR2 FQNEAQ (reference sequence). CDR3 size: 15 residues. CDR3 nucleotides: TGTGCCAGCAGCTTAAAAGGGACTAGTGGCTACGAGCAGTACTTC. The encoded protein is CASSLKGTSGYEQYF. The whole variable domain, remainder taken from reference TRBV7-9 and TRBJ2-7, is DTGVSQNPRHKITKRGQNVTFRCDPISEHNRLYWYRQTLGQGPEFLTYFQNEAQLEKSRLLSDRFSAERPKGSFSTLEIQRTEQGDSAMYLCASSLKGTSGYEQYFGPGTRLTVT.

This clone was picked up a small number of times. This same CDR3 is encoded by further DNA sequences in the sample. The chain carries TRBV7-6 and TRBJ2-3; the D gene is possibly TRBD2 (5 bases). The germline CDR1 and CDR2 sequences are SGHVS and FNYEAQ. CDR3 length: 12 amino acids. The V gene lost 9 bases and the J gene lost 1 base, with 8 bases spanning the gap. The CDR3 nucleotides are TGTGCCAGTTCGCGGGGCACAGATACGCAGTATTTT. It codes for CASSRGTDTQYF.

This clone has only a few counts. The chain joins TRBV9 to TRBJ2-3; 8 bases map to TRBD1. CDR1 SGDLS and CDR2 YYNGEE come from the germline V gene. This CDR3 contains 18 residues. Losses at the gene ends were 0 bases for V and 4 bases for J; bases not matched to a gene: 13. The CDR3 sequence is CASSVGDRGFRGPDTQYF. CDR3 nucleotides: TGTGCCAGCAGCGTAGGCGACAGGGGATTTAGAGGGCCAGATACGCAGTATTTT.

The chain joins TRBV7-2 to TRBJ2-1; the match to TRBD2 covers 10 bases. The junction had 4 bases not matched to a gene; V was cut back by 0 bases and J by 5 bases. Germline V gene data show CDR1 as SGHTA and CDR2 as FQGNSA. This CDR3 has 16 amino acids. This CDR3 reads CASSLARGLADNEQFF. As DNA, the CDR3 is TGTGCCAGCAGCTTAGCGCGTGGACTAGCGGACAATGAGCAGTTCTTC.

This chain connects TRBV6-6 to TRBJ2-6, with no clear D. Trimming shortened V by 2 bases and J by 1 base, and 9 bases separated the two germline ends. Germline lookup yields CDR1 MNHNY and CDR2 SVGAGI (reference sequence). The CDR3 length is 16 residues. CDR3 residues: CASSYPPQSGANVLTF. The CDR3 DNA sequence: TGTGCCAGCAGTTACCCTCCACAGTCTGGGGCCAACGTCCTGACTTTC.